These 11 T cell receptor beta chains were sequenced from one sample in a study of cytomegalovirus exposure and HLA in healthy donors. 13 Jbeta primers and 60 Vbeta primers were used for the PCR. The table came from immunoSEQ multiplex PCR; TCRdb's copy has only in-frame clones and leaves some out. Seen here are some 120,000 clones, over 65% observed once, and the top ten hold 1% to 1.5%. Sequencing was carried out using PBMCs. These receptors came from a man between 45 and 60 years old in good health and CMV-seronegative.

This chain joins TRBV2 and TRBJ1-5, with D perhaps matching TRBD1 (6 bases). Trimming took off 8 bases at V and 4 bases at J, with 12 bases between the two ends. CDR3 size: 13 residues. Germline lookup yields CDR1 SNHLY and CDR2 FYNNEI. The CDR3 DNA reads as TGTGCCAGCGGTGGCCAGGGGAATCAGCCCCAGCATTTT. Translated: CASGGQGNQPQHF.

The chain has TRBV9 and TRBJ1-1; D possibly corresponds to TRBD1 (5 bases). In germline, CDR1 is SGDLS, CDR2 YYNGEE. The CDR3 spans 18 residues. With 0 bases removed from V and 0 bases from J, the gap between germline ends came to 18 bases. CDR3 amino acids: CASSVGGRALNVNTEAFF. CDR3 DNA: TGTGCCAGCAGCGTAGGGGGCAGGGCCTTAAACGTGAACACTGAAGCTTTCTTT.

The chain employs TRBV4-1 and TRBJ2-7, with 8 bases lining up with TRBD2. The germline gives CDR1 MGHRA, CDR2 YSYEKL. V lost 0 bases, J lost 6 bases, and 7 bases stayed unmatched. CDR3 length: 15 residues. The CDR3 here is CASSQDPGRAGEQYF. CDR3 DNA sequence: TGCGCCAGCAGCCAAGATCCCGGGAGGGCCGGCGAGCAGTACTTC.

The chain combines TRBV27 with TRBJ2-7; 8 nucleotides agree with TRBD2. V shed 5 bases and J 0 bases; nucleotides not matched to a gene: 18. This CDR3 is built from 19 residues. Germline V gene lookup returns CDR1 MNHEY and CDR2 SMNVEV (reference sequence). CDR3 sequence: CASSRYIGAVAGSSYEQYF. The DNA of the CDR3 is TGTGCCAGCAGTCGATATATAGGAGCCGTAGCGGGAAGCTCCTACGAGCAGTACTTC.

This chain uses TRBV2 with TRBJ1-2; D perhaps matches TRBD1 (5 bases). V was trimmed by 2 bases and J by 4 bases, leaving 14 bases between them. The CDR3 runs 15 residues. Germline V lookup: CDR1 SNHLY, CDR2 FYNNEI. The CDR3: CASSEFEAGSYGYTF. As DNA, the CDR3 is TGTGCCAGCAGTGAATTTGAGGCAGGGTCCTATGGCTACACCTTC.

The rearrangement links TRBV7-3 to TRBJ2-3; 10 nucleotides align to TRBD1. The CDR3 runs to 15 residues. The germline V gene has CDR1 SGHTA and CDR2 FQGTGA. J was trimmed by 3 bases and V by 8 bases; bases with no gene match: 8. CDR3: CASGEGTGVTDTQYF. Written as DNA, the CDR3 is TGTGCCAGCGGGGAAGGGACAGGGGTTACAGATACGCAGTATTTT.

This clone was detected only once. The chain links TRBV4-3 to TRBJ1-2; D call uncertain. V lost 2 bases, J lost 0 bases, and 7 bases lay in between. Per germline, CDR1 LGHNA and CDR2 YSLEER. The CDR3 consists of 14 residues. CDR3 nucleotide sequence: TGCGCCAGCAGCCAACAACTAGCTAACTATGGCTACACCTTC. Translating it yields CASSQQLANYGYTF.

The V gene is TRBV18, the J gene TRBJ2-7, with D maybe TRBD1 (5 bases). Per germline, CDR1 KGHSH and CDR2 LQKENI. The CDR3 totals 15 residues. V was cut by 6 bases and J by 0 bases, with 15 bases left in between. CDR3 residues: CASSQGARSSYEQYF. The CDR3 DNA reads TGTGCCAGCTCTCAAGGGGCAAGGAGCTCCTACGAGCAGTACTTC.

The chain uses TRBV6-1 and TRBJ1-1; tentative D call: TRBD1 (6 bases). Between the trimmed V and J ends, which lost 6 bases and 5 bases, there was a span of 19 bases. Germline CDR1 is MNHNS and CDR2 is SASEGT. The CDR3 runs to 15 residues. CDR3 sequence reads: CASSSLTDSWTEAFF. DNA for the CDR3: TGTGCCAGCAGCTCTCTAACGGACAGCTGGACTGAAGCTTTCTTT.

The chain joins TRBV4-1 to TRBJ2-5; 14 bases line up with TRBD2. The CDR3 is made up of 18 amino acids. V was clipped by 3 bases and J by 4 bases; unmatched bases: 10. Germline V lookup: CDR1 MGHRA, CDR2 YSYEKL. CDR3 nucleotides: TGCGCCAGCAGCCAGGGCCCGGGACTAGCGGGAGCTGGAGAGACCCAGTACTTC. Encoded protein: CASSQGPGLAGAGETQYF.

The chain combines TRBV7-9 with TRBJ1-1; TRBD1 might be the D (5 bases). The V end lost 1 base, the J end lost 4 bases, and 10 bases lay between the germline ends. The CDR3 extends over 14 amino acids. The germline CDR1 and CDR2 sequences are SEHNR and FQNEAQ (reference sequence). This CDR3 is CASSLVARGTEAFF. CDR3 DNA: TGTGCCAGCAGCTTAGTAGCAAGGGGCACTGAAGCTTTCTTT.